A single sample gave rise to the 3 T cell receptor beta chains below, sequenced in a study of cytotoxic CD8 clonotypes in ibrutinib-treated CLL. TCRdb's copy holds only in-frame clones and misses some; the assay was immunoSEQ multiplex PCR. The table shows 7,300 or so clones, with approximately 79% occurring only once. The sample consisted of PBMCs, taken before ibrutinib treatment. These receptors were collected from a human donor with chronic lymphocytic leukemia.

This chain links TRBV28 with TRBJ1-2, with TRBD1 matching 7 bases. The CDR3 covers 13 residues. J lost 4 bases, V lost 4 bases, and 3 bases had no gene match. CDR1 is MDHEN, CDR2 SYDVKM, per germline. This CDR3 reads CASSSQGSYGYTF. As DNA, the CDR3 is TGTGCCAGCAGTTCACAGGGGAGCTATGGCTACACCTTC.

The sample holds one count of this clone. The chain is built from TRBV10-3 and TRBJ2-1; 10 nucleotides line up with TRBD1. CDR3 length: 16 amino acids. V trimming: 7 bases; J trimming: 7 bases; junction bases outside the gene matches: 13. CDR1 and CDR2 from the germline V gene are ENHRY and SYGVKD. Here the CDR3 reads CAITPSTGGVSNEQFF. The CDR3 DNA reads TGTGCCATCACCCCGTCGACAGGGGGCGTTTCGAATGAGCAGTTCTTC.

The rearrangement links TRBV6-1 to TRBJ1-2; no definite D call. The CDR3 has 12 amino acids. Germline-derived CDR1 and CDR2 are MNHNS and SASEGT. Trimming pared 3 bases from V and 5 bases from J, leaving 7 bases between. The CDR3 is CASSEGLYGYTF. The CDR3 DNA reads TGTGCCAGCAGTGAGGGGTTATATGGCTACACCTTC.